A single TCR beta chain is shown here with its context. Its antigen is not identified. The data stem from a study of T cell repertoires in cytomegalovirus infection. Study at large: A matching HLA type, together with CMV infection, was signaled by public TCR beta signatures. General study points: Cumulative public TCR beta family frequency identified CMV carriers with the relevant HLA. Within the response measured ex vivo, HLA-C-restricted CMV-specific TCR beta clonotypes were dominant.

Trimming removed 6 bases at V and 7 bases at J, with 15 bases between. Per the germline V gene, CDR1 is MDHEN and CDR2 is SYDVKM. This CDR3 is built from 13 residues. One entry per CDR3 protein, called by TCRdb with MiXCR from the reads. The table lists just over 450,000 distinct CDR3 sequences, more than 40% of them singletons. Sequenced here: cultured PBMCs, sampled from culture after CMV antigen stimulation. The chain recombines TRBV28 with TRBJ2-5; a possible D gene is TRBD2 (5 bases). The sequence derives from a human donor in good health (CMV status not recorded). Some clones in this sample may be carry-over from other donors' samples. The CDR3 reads CASSQGLGRTQYF. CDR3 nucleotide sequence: TGTGCCAGCAGCCAAGGACTCGGTAGGACCCAGTACTTC.